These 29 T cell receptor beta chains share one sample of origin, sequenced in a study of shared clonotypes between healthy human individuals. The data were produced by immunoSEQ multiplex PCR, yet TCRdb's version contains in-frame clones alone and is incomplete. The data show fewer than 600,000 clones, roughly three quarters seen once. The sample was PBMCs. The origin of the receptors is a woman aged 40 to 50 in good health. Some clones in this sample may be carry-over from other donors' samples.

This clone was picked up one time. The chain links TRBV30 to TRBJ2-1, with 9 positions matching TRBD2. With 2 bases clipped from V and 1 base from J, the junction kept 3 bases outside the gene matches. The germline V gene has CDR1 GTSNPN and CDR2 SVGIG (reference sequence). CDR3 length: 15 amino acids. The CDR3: CAWSRLAVSYNEQFF. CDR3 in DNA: TGTGCCTGGAGTAGACTAGCGGTATCCTACAATGAGCAGTTCTTC. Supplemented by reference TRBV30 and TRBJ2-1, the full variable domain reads SQTIHQWPATLVQPVGSPLSLECTVEGTSNPNLYWYRQAAGRGLQLLFYSVGIGQISSEVPQNLSASRPQDRQFILSSKKLLLSDSGFYLCAWSRLAVSYNEQFFGPGTRLTVL.

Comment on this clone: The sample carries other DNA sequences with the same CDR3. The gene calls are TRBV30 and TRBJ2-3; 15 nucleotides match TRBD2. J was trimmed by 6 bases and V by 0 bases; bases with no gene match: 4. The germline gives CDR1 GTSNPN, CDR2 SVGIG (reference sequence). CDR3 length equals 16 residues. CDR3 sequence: CAWSVGLAGGGDTQYF. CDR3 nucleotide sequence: TGTGCCTGGAGTGTGGGACTAGCGGGAGGCGGTGATACGCAGTATTTT.

The CDR3 loop is CASRIRGVYEQYF. The CDR3 coding sequence is TGTGCCAGCAGAATCAGGGGCGTCTACGAGCAGTACTTC. This chain uses TRBV6-6 with TRBJ2-7; possibly TRBD1 for D (6 bases). The germline V gene has CDR1 MNHNY and CDR2 SVGAGI (reference sequence). The CDR3 runs 13 residues. Trimming took off 6 bases at V and 3 bases at J, with 12 bases between the two ends.

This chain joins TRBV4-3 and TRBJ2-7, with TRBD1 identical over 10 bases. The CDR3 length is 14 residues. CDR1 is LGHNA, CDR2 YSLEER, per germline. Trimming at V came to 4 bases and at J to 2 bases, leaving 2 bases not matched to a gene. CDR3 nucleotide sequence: TGCGCCAGCAGCCTGGGACAGGGGACCTACGAGCAGTACTTC. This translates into CASSLGQGTYEQYF.

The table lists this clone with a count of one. CDR3 protein: CASSLSVVYEAFF. DNA of the CDR3: TGTGCCAGCAGCTTATCGGTGGTCTACGAAGCTTTCTTT. The rearrangement uses TRBV13 and TRBJ1-1, with D hard to call. Deletions cut 2 bases from V and 8 bases from J, with 12 bases between. CDR1 is PRHDT and CDR2 is FYEKMQ in the germline V gene (reference sequence). There are 13 residues in the CDR3.

CDR3: CASSPGQDYEQYF. As DNA, the CDR3 is TGTGCCAGCAGCCCGGGACAGGACTACGAGCAGTACTTC. The rearrangement links TRBV11-3 to TRBJ2-7, with TRBD1 identical over 8 bases. The ends lost 5 bases at V and 3 bases at J; junction bases unmatched: 3. This CDR3 contains 13 residues. CDR1 and CDR2 (germline): SGHNT, YENEEA.

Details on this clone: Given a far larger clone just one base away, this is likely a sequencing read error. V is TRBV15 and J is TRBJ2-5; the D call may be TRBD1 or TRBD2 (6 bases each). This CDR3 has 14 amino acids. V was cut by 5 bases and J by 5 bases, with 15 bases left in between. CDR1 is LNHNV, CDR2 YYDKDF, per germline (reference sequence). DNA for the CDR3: TGTGCCACCAGCGGAGGGGGAGACGATGAGACCCAGTACTTC. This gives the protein CATSGGGDDETQYF.

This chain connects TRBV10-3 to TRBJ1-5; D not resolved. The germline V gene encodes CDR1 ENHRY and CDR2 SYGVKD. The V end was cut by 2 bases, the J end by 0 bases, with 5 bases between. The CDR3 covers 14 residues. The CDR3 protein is CAISEDISNQPQHF. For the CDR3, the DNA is TGTGCCATCAGTGAGGACATTAGCAATCAGCCCCAGCATTTT.

CDR3 DNA: TGTGCCAGCAGCTTCCCGGGACAGGGGCGCACCTATGGCTACACCTTC. This gives the protein CASSFPGQGRTYGYTF. The rearrangement links TRBV7-9 to TRBJ1-2; 10 bases are a match to TRBD1. The V gene end was trimmed by 3 bases and the J gene end by 4 bases; junction bases not matched to a gene: 8. The CDR3 is 16 residues long. CDR1 and CDR2 (germline): SEHNR, FQNEAQ (reference sequence).

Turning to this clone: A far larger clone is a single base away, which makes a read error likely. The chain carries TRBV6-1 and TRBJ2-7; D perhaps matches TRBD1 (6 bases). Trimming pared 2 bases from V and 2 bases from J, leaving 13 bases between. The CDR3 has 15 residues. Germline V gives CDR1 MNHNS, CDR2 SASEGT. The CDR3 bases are TGTGCCAGCAGTGAAAGTGTGGGGGCCACCTACGAGCAGTACTTC. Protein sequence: CASSESVGATYEQYF.

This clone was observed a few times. The CDR3 nucleotides read TGTGCCAGCAGCGTCGGACTAGCGGGAGGGCCGGATACGCAGTATTTT. Amino acids: CASSVGLAGGPDTQYF. The gene calls are TRBV9 and TRBJ2-3; TRBD2 agrees at 15 bases. V was clipped by 2 bases and J by 6 bases; unmatched bases: 4. The CDR3 is 16 amino acids. Germline CDR1 and CDR2: SGDLS and YYNGEE.

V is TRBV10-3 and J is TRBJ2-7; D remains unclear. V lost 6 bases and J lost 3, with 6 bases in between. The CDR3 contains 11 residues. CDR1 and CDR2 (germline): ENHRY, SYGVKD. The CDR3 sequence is CAISTRYEQYF. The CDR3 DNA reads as TGTGCCATCAGCACACGCTACGAGCAGTACTTC.

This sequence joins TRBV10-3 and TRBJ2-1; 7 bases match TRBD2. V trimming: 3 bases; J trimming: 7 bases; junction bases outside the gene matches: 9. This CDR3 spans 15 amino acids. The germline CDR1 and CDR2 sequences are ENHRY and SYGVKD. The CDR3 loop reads CAISESRGEGNEQFF. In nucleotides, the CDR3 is TGTGCCATCAGTGAATCCCGAGGGGAGGGGAATGAGCAGTTCTTC.

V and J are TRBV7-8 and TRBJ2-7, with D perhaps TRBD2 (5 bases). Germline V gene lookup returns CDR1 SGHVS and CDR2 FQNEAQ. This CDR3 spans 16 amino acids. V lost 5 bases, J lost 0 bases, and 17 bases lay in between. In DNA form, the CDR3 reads TGTGCCAGCAGCGCCCCATTTGTCGAGGGCTCCTACGAGCAGTACTTC. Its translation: CASSAPFVEGSYEQYF.

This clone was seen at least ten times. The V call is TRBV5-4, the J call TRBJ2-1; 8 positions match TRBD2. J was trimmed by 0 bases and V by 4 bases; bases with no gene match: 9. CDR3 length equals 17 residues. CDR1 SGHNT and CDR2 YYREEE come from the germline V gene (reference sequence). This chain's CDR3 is CASSTPSGGPSYNEQFF. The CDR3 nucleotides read TGTGCCAGCAGCACGCCGTCGGGAGGGCCCTCCTACAATGAGCAGTTCTTC.

The CDR3 nucleotides read TGTGCCAGCAGCTTCGAGAGGAACACTGAAGCTTTCTTT. Its translation: CASSFERNTEAFF. The gene calls are TRBV11-2 and TRBJ1-1; no reliable D call. The germline CDR1 and CDR2 sequences are SGHAT and FQNNGV. The CDR3 sequence is 13 residues long. V was pared by 3 bases and J by 1 base, with 6 bases between.

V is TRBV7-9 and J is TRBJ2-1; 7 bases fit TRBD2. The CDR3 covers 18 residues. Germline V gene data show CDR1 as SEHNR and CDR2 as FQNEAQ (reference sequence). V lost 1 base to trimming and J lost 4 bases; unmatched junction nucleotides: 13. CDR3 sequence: CASSLVSPSGLKYNEQFF. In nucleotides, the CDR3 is TGTGCCAGCAGCTTAGTTAGTCCCTCGGGACTAAAATACAATGAGCAGTTCTTC. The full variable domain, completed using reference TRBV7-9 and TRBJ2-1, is DTGVSQNPRHKITKRGQNVTFRCDPISEHNRLYWYRQTLGQGPEFLTYFQNEAQLEKSRLLSDRFSAERPKGSFSTLEIQRTEQGDSAMYLCASSLVSPSGLKYNEQFFGPGTRLTVL.

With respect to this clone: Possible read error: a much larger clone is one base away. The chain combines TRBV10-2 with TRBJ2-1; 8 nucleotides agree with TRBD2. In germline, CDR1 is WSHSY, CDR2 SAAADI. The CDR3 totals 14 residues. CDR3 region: CAGSGTSKGNEQFF. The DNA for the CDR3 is TGCGCCGGCAGTGGGACTAGTAAGGGCAATGAGCAGTTCTTC.

CDR3 residues: CASSPRQRERVAELFF. In nucleotides, the CDR3 is TGTGCCAGCAGCCCCCGTCAGCGGGAGAGAGTGGCGGAGCTGTTTTTT. This chain joins TRBV11-2 and TRBJ2-2; 8 nucleotides align to TRBD2. Germline CDR1 and CDR2: SGHAT and FQNNGV. J lost 10 bases, V lost 5 bases, and 15 bases had no gene match. This CDR3 spans 16 amino acids. Combining the CDR3 with reference TRBV11-2 and TRBJ2-2 gives the whole variable domain EAGVAQSPRYKIIEKRQSVAFWCNPISGHATLYWYQQILGQGPKLLIQFQNNGVVDDSQLPKDRFSAERLKGVDSTLKIQPAKLEDSAVYLCASSPRQRERVAELFFGEGSRLTVL.

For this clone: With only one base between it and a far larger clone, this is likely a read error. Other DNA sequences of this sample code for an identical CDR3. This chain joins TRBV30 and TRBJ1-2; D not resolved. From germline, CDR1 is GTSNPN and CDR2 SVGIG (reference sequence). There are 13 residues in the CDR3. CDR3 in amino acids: CAWSGPANYGYTF. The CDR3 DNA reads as TGTGCCTGGAGTGGTCCAGCAAACTATGGCTATACCTTC.

CDR3 sequence reads: CASSQDARGAGTYEQYF. CDR3 nucleotide sequence: TGCGCCAGCAGCCAAGATGCCCGGGGAGCGGGGACCTACGAGCAGTACTTC. This chain connects TRBV4-3 to TRBJ2-7; 7 positions match TRBD2. With 0 bases clipped from V and 2 bases from J, the junction kept 10 bases outside the gene matches. The CDR3 contains 17 residues. The germline V gene has CDR1 LGHNA and CDR2 YSLEER.

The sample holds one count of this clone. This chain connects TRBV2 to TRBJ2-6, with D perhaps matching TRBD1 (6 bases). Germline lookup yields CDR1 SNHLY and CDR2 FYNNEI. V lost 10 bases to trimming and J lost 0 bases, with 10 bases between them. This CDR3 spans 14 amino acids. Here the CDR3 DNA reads TGTGCCATCGGACAGCGCTCTGGGGCCAACGTCCTGACTTTC. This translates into CAIGQRSGANVLTF.

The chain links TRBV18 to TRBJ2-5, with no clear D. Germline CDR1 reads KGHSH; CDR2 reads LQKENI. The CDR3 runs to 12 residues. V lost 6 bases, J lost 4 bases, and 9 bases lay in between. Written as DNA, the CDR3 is TGTGCCAGCTCCCTGGACCTAGAGACCCAGTACTTC. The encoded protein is CASSLDLETQYF.

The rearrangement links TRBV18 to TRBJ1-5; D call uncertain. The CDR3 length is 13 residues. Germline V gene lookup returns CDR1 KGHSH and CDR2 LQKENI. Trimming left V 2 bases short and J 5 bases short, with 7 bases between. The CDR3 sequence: CASSPSQDQPQHF. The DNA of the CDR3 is TGTGCCAGCTCACCAAGCCAGGATCAGCCCCAGCATTTT.

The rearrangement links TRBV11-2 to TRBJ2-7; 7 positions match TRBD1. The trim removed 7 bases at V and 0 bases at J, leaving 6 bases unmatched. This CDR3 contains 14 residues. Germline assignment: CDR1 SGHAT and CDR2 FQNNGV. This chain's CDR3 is CASNPGQFSYEQYF. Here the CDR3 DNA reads TGTGCCAGCAACCCGGGACAGTTCTCCTACGAGCAGTACTTC.

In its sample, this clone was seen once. The DNA of the CDR3 is TGTGCCAGCAGCCAAGTCCCCTGGGAAGGCCCCAATCAGCCCCAGCATTTT. Encoded protein: CASSQVPWEGPNQPQHF. V gene TRBV14 combines with J gene TRBJ1-5; unclear D gene. Germline-derived CDR1 and CDR2 are SGHDN and FVKESK. Trimming removed 1 base at V and 3 bases at J, with 16 bases between. This CDR3 contains 17 residues. The variable domain in full, with the rest retrieved from reference TRBV14 and TRBJ1-5, is EAGVTQFPSHSVIEKGQTVTLRCDPISGHDNLYWYRRVMGKEIKFLLHFVKESKQDESGMPNNRFLAERTGGTYSTLKVQPAELEDSGVYFCASSQVPWEGPNQPQHFGDGTRLSIL.

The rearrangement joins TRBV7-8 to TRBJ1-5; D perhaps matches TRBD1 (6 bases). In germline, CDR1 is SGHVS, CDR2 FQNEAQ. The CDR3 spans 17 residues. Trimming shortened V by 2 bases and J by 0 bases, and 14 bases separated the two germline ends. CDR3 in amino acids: CASSLPRGRYSNQPQHF. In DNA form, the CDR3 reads TGTGCCAGCAGCTTACCCCGGGGGCGATATAGCAATCAGCCCCAGCATTTT.

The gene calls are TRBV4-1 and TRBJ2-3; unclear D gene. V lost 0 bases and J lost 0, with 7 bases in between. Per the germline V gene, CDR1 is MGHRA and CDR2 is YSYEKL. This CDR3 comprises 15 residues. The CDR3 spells CASSQDGTSTDTQYF. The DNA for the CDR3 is TGCGCCAGCAGCCAAGACGGAACTAGCACAGATACGCAGTATTTT.

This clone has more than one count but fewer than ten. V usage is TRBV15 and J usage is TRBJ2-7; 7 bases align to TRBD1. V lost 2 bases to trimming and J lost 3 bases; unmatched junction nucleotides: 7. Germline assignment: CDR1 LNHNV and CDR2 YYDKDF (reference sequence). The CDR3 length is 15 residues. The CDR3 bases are TGTGCCACCAGCAGACCCGGACAGGTTGGCTACGAGCAGTACTTC. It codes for CATSRPGQVGYEQYF.